This paragraph reports one TCR beta chain. The sample comes from a study of cytomegalovirus exposure and HLA in healthy donors. Across the whole study: The study placed around 80% of its 350 to 450 genotyped donors in the Caucasian-associated ancestry cluster.

Germline V gives CDR1 MNHNS, CDR2 SASEGT. The CDR3 is 15 amino acids. V dropped 3 bases and J dropped 1; count of bases not matched to a gene: 3. Use of 60 Vbeta and 13 Jbeta primers characterized the PCR. Profiling relied on immunoSEQ multiplex PCR, and the TCRdb table lists in-frame clones only, not all of them. The data show fewer than 200,000 clones, approximately 78% seen once. V is TRBV6-1 and J is TRBJ2-7, with TRBD1 matching over 10 bases. The sample taken for sequencing was PBMCs. This clonotype originated in a woman under 30 in good health and CMV-seronegative. The CDR3 DNA is TGTGCCAGCAGTGAGCCGGGACAGGGGTCCTACGAGCAGTACTTC. This gives the protein CASSEPGQGSYEQYF.